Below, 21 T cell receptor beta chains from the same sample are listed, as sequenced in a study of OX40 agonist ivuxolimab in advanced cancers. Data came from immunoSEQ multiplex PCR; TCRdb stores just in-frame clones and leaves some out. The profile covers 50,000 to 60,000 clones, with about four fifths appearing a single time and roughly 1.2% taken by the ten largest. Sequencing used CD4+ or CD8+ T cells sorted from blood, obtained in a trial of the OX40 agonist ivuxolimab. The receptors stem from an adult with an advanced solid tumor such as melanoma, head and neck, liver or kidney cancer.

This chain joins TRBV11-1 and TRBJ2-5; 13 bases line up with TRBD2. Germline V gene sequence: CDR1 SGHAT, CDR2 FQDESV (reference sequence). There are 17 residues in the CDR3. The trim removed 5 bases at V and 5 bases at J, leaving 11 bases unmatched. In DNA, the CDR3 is TGTGCCAGCAGCCTTATACCGGGACTAGCGGGATATGAGACCCAGTACTTC. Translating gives CASSLIPGLAGYETQYF.

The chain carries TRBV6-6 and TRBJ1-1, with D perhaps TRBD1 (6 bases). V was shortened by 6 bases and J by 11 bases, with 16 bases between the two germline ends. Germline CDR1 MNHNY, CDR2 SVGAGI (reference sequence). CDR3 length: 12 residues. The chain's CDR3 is CASSLAQGTAFF. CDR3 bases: TGTGCCAGCAGCCTAGCTCAGGGGACGGCTTTCTTT.

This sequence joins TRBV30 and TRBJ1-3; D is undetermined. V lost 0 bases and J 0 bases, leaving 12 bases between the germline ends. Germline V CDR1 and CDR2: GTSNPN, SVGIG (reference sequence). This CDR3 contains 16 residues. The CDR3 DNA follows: TGTGCCTGGAGTGTACAATGGGAGACCTCTGGAAACACCATATATTTT. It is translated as CAWSVQWETSGNTIYF.

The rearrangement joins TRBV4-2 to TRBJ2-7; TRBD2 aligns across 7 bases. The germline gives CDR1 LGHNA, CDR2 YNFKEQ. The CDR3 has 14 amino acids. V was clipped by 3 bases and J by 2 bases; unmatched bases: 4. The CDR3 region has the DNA TGTGCCAGCAGCCAGCTAGCGGCTGCCTACGAGCAGTACTTC. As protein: CASSQLAAAYEQYF.

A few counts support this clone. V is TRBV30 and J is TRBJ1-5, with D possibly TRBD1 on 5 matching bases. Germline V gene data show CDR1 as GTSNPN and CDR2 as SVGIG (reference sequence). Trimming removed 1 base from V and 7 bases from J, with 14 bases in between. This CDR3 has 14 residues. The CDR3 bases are TGTGCCTGGAGTGGTGGCCAGGGAGGCCAGCCCCAGCATTTT. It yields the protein CAWSGGQGGQPQHF.

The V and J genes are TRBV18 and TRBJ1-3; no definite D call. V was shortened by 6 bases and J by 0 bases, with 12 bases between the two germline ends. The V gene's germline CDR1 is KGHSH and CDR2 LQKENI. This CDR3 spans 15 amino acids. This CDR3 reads CASSLAEVSGNTIYF. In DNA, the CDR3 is TGTGCCAGCTCCCTTGCGGAGGTCTCTGGAAACACCATATATTTT.

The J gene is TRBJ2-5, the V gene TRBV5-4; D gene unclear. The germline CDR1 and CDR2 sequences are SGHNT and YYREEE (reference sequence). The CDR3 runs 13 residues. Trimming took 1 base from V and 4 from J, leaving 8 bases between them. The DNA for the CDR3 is TGTGCCAGCAGCTTGCCTGGGTTAGAGACCCAGTACTTC. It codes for CASSLPGLETQYF.

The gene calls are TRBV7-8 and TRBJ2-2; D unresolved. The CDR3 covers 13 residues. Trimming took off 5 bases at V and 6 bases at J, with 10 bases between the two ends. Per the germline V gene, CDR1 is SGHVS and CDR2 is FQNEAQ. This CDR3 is CASSRIYAGELFF. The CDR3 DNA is TGTGCCAGCAGCCGGATCTACGCCGGGGAGCTGTTTTTT.

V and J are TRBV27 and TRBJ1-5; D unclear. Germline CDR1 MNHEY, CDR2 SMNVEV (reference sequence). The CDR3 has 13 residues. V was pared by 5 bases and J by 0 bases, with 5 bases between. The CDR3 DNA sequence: TGTGCCAGCAGTGCTAATAGCAATCAGCCCCAGCATTTT. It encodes CASSANSNQPQHF.

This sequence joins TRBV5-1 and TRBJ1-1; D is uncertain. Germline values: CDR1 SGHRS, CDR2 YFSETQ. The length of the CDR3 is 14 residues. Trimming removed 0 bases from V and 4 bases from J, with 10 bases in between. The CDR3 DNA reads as TGCGCCAGCAGCTTGGTTTTTGTGGGCACTGAAGCTTTCTTT. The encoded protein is CASSLVFVGTEAFF.

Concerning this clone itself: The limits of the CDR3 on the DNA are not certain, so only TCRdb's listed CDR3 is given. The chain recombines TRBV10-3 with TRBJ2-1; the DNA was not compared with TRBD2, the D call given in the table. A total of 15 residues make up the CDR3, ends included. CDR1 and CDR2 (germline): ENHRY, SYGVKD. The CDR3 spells CAISTSGGHNNEQFF.

Here the CDR3 reads CASRGLAWQETQYF. CDR3 DNA: TGTGCCAGCCGGGGCCTAGCGTGGCAAGAGACCCAGTACTTC. The chain recombines TRBV6-5 with TRBJ2-5, with a possible D match to TRBD2 (6 bases). CDR1 MNHEY and CDR2 SVGAGI come from the germline V gene. There are 14 residues in the CDR3. Trimming took 8 bases from V and 2 from J, leaving 15 bases between them.

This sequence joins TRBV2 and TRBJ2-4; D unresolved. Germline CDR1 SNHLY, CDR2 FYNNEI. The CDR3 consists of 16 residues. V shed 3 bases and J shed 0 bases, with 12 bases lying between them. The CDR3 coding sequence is TGTGCCAGCAGTGAGAGGCGGACGCTAGCCAAAAACATTCAGTACTTC. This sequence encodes CASSERRTLAKNIQYF.

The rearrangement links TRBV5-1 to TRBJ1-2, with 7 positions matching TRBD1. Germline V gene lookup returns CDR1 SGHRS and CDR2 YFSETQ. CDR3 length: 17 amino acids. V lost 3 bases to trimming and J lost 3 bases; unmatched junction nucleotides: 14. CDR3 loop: CASSSLRAGGKDYGYTF. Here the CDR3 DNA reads TGCGCCAGCAGCTCTTTACGGGCAGGGGGTAAGGACTATGGCTACACCTTC.

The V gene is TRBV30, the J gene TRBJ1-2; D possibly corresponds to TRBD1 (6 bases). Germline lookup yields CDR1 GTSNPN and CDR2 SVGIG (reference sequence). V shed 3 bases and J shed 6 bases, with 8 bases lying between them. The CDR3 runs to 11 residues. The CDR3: CAWSGGHGYTF. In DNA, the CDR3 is TGTGCCTGGAGCGGGGGGCATGGCTACACCTTC.

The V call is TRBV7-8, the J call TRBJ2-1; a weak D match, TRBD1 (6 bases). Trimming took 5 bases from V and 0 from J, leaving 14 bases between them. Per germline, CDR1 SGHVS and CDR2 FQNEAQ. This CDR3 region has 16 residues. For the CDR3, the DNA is TGTGCCAGCAGCCCAGTCAGGGGTTACTCCTACAATGAGCAGTTCTTC. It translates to CASSPVRGYSYNEQFF.

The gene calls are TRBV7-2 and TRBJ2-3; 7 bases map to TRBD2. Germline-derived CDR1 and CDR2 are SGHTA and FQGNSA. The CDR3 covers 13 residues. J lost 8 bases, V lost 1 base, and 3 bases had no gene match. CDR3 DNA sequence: TGTGCCAGCAGCTTAGGACTAGCCCGTACGCAGTATTTT. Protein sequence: CASSLGLARTQYF. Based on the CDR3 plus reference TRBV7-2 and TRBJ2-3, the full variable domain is GAGVSQSPSNKVTEKGKDVELRCDPISGHTALYWYRQSLGQGLEFLIYFQGNSAPDKSGLPSDRFSAERTGGSVSTLTIQRTQQEDSAVYLCASSLGLARTQYFGPGTRLTVL.

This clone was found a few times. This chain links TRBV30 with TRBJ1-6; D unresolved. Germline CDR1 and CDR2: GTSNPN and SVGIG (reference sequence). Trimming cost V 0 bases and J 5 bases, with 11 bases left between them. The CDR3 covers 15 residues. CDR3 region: CAWSVASLNNSPLHF. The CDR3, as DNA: TGTGCCTGGAGTGTAGCCAGCCTGAATAATTCACCCCTCCACTTT.

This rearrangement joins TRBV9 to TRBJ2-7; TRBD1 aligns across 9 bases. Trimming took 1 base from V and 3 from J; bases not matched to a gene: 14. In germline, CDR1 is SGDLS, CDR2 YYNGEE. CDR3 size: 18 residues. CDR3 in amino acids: CASSVPLVGQGESYEQYF. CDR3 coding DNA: TGTGCCAGCAGCGTACCCCTAGTGGGACAGGGTGAGAGCTACGAGCAGTACTTC.

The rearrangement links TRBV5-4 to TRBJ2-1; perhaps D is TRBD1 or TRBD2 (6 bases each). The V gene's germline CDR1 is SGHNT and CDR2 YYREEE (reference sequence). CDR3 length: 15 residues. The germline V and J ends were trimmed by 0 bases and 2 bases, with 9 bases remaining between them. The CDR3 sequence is CASSLGGATYNEQFF. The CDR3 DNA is TGTGCCAGCAGCTTGGGGGGGGCTACCTACAATGAGCAGTTCTTC.

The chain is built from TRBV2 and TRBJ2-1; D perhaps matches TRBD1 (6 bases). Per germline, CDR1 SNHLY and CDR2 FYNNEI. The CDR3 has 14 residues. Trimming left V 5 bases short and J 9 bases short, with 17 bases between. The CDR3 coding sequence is TGTGCCAGCAGTCTAAGCCCAACAGGGACTGAGCAGTTCTTC. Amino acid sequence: CASSLSPTGTEQFF. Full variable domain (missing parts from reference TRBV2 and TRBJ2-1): EPEVTQTPSHQVTQMGQEVILRCVPISNHLYFYWYRQILGQKVEFLVSFYNNEISEKSEIFDDQFSVERPDGSNFTLKIRSTKLEDSAMYFCASSLSPTGTEQFFGPGTRLTVL.